Listed below are T cell receptor beta chains from one sample, sequenced in a study of T cells in Graves' hyperthyroidism and ophthalmopathy. TCRdb recomputed calls from the multiplex PCR reads with MiXCR, one row per CDR3 protein. The sample has around 350,000 distinct CDR3 sequences, 15% to 20% seen once. The specimen sequenced was blood. The receptors shown here come from a woman aged 18-29 years with Graves' hyperthyroidism. The conserved cysteine and the conserved F or W are not part of the CDR3 here.

J: TRBJ1-2
V: TRBV20-1
CDR3: SASGTVYGYT

J: TRBJ2-2
V: TRBV7-3
CDR3: ASSPPSGKRGGGELF

J: TRBJ1-1
V: TRBV2
CDR3: ASAYMRGETEAF

J: TRBJ1-2
V: TRBV15
CDR3: ATSRVSGGYT

J: TRBJ1-1
V: TRBV11-3
CDR3: ASSSWDSPEAF

J: TRBJ1-3
V: TRBV5-1
CDR3: ASSLAPTGVSGNTIY

J: TRBJ1-5
V: TRBV20-1
CDR3: SVEKGSNQPQH

J: TRBJ2-7
V: TRBV11-2
CDR3: ASSLIPLGKRPYEQY

J: TRBJ1-2
V: TRBV12-3/TRBV12-4
CDR3: ASTTGKYGYT

J: TRBJ1-6
V: TRBV5-1
CDR3: ASSLWGRSSYNSPLH

J: TRBJ1-2
V: TRBV20-1
CDR3: SARDLGSFYGYT

J: TRBJ2-5
V: TRBV5-6
CDR3: ASSSRGRSRQETQY

J: TRBJ2-5
V: TRBV6-1
CDR3: ASRGQGWQETQY

J: TRBJ1-5
V: TRBV6-1
CDR3: ASSPRENQPQH

J: TRBJ1-5
V: TRBV6-5
CDR3: ASSYTLGPLTQPQH

J: TRBJ2-5
V: TRBV11-3
CDR3: ASSLGKYRDSQKETQY

J: TRBJ1-2
V: TRBV19
CDR3: ASSRSPGQGGYGYT

J: TRBJ2-5
V: TRBV12-3/TRBV12-4
CDR3: ASRWAGLGETQY

J: TRBJ2-5
V: TRBV12-3/TRBV12-4
CDR3: ASSLHGETQY

J: TRBJ2-7
V: TRBV11-2
CDR3: ASSPGTYEQY

J: TRBJ1-2
V: TRBV6-5
CDR3: ASSYSWQVGSGYT

J: TRBJ1-6
V: TRBV9
CDR3: ASSGGLGQGNSPLH

J: TRBJ2-4
V: TRBV12-3/TRBV12-4
CDR3: ASSLGQGLGNIQY

J: TRBJ1-5
V: TRBV11-3
CDR3: ASRHRDPYQPQH

J: TRBJ2-7
V: TRBV6-1
CDR3: ASSAREGRSSYEQY

J: TRBJ1-2
V: TRBV12-3/TRBV12-4
CDR3: ASSLGTGGGGYT

J: TRBJ2-7
V: TRBV7-9
CDR3: ASSSTELDEQY

J: TRBJ1-1
V: TRBV20-1
CDR3: SARGRPF

J: TRBJ1-1
V: TRBV27
CDR3: ASRTQGPPATEAF

J: TRBJ2-5
V: TRBV6-5
CDR3: ASSLDRGETQY

J: TRBJ2-5
V: TRBV20-1
CDR3: SAPTGGVGETQY

J: TRBJ2-5
V: TRBV20-1
CDR3: SAGGGSQETKY

J: TRBJ2-7
V: TRBV5-1
CDR3: ASSPRIPGKAYEQY

J: TRBJ2-4
V: TRBV3-1
CDR3: ASSLRTGMDIQY

J: TRBJ1-1
V: TRBV11-2
CDR3: ASSFRTGEAF

J: TRBJ2-5
V: TRBV9
CDR3: ASSAHTRRGGETQY

J: TRBJ2-2
V: TRBV20-1
CDR3: SASGLAGGDTGELF

J: TRBJ2-2
V: TRBV6-1
CDR3: ASSSRFTALNTGELF

J: TRBJ1-1
V: TRBV7-2
CDR3: ASSLLPNGGTEAF